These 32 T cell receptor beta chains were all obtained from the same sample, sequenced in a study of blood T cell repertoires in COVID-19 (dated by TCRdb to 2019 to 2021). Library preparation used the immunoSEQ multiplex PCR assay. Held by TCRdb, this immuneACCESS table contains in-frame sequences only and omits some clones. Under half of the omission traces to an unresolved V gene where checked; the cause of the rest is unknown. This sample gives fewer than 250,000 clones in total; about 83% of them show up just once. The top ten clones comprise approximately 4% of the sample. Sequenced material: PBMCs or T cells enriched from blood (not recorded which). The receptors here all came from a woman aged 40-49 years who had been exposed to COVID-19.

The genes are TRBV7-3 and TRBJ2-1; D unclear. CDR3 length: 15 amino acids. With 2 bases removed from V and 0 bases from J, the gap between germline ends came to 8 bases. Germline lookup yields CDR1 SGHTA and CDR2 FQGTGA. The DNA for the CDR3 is TGTGCCAGCAGCTTATACAGCAACTCCTACAATGAGCAGTTCTTC. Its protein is CASSLYSNSYNEQFF.

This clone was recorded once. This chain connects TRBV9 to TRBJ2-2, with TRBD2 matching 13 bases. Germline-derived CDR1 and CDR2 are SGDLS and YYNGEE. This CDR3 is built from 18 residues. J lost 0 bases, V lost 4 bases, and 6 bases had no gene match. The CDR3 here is CASSIRTSGGPNTGELFF. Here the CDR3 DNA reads TGTGCCAGCAGCATCCGGACTAGCGGGGGCCCGAACACCGGGGAGCTGTTTTTT.

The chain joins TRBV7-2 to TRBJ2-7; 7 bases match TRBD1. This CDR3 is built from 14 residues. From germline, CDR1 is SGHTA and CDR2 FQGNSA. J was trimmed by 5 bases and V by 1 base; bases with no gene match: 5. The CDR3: CASSLGDRVHEQYF. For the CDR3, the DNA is TGTGCCAGCAGCTTAGGAGACAGGGTCCACGAGCAGTACTTC.

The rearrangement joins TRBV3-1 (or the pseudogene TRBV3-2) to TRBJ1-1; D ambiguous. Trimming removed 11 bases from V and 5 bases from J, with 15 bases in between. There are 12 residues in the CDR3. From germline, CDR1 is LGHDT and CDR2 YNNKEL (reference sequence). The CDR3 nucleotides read TGTGCCCCGGAGGGAACGGGTACTGAAGCTTTCTTT. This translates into CAPEGTGTEAFF.

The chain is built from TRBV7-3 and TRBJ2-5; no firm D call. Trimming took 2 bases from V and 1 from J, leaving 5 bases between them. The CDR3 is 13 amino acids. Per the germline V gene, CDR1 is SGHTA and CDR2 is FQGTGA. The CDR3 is CASSLGFQETQYF. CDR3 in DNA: TGTGCCAGCAGCTTAGGCTTCCAAGAGACCCAGTACTTC.

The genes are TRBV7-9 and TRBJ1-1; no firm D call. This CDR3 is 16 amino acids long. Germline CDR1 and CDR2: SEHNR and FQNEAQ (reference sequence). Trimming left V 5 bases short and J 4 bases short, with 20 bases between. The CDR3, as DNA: TGTGCCAGCAGCCAACGACTGAGCGGATCGGGCACTGAAGCTTTCTTT. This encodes CASSQRLSGSGTEAFF.

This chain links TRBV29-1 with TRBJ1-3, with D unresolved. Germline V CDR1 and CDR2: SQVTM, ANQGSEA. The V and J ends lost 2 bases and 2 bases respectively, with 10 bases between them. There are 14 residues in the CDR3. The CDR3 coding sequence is TGCAGCGTTGAAACCGGGTCAACTGGAAACACCATATATTTT. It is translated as CSVETGSTGNTIYF. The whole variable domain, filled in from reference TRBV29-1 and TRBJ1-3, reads SAVISQKPSRDICQRGTSLTIQCQVDSQVTMMFWYRQQPGQSLTLIATANQGSEATYESGFVIDKFPISRPNLTFSTLTVSNMSPEDSSIYLCSVETGSTGNTIYFGEGSWLTVV.

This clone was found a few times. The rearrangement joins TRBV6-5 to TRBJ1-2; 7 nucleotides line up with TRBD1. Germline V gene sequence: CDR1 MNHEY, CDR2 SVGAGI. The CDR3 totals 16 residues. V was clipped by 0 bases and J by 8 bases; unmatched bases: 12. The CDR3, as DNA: TGTGCCAGCAGTTACTCCGTGCCCTACAGGGGCGTGGGCTACACCTTC. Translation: CASSYSVPYRGVGYTF.

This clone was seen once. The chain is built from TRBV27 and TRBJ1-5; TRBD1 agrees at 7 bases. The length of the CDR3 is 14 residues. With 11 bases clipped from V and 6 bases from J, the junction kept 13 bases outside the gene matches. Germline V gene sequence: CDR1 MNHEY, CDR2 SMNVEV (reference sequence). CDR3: CAVHPGGFSQPQHF. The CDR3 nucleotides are TGTGCCGTTCATCCAGGGGGGTTTAGTCAGCCCCAGCATTTT.

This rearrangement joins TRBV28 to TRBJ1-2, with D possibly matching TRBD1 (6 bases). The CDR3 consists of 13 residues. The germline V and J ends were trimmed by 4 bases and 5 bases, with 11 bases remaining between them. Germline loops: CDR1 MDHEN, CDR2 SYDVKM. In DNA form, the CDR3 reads TGTGCCAGCAGTTCACAGGGTGAATATGGCTACACCTTC. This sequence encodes CASSSQGEYGYTF.

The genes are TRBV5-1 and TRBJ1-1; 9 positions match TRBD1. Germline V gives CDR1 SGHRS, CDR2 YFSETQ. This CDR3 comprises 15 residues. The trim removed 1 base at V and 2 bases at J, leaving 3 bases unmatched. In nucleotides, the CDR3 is TGCGCCAGCAGCTTGAGGACAGGGGAAAACACTGAAGCTTTCTTT. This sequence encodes CASSLRTGENTEAFF.

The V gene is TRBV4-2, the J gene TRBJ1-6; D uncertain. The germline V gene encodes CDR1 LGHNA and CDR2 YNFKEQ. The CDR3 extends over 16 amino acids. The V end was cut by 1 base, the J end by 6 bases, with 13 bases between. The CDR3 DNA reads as TGTGCCAGCAGCCAAGCCCCCGGGCGGGGTAATTCACCCCTCCACTTT. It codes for CASSQAPGRGNSPLHF.

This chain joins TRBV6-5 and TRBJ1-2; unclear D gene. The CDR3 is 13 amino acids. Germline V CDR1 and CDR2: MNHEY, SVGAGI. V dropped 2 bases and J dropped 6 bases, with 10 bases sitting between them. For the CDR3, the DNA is TGTGCCAGCAGTTACAAGGGAGAACATGGCTACACCTTC. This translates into CASSYKGEHGYTF.

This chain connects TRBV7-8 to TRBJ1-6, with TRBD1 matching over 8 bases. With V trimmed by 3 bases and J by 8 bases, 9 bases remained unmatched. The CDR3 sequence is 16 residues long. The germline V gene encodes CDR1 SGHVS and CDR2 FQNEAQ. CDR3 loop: CASSLDPTGVYSPLHF. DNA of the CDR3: TGTGCCAGCAGCTTGGACCCGACAGGGGTATATTCACCCCTCCACTTT.

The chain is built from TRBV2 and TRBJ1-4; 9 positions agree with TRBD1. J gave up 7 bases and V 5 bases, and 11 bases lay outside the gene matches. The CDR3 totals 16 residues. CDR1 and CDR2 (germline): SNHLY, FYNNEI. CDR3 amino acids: CASSHTIQGAGEKLFF. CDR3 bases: TGTGCCAGCAGTCACACCATACAGGGGGCAGGTGAAAAACTGTTTTTT.

As DNA, the CDR3 is TGTGCCAGCAGCCAAGTTCACCGGGGAAATCAGCCCCAGCATTTT. Translated: CASSQVHRGNQPQHF. The rearrangement joins TRBV4-2 to TRBJ1-5, with D unclear. The CDR3 length is 15 residues. CDR1 is LGHNA and CDR2 is YNFKEQ in the germline V gene. V shed 1 base and J shed 4 bases, with 11 bases lying between them.

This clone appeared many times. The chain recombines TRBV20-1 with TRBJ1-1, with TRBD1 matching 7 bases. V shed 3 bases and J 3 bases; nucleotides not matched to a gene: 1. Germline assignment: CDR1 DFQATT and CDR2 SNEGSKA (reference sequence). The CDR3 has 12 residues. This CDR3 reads CSASTGDTEAFF. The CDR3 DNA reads TGCAGTGCTAGTACAGGGGACACTGAAGCTTTCTTT.

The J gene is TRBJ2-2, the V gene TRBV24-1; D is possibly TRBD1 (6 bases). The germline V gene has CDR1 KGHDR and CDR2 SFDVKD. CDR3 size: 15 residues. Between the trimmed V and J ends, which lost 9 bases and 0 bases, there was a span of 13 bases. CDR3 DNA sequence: TGTGCCACCGAGACAGGAACGGCGAACACCGGGGAGCTGTTTTTT. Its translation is CATETGTANTGELFF.

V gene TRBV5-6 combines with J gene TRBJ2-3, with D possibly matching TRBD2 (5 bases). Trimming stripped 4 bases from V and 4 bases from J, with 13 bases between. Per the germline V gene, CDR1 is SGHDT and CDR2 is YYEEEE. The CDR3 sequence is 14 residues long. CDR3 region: CASSASPGADTQYF. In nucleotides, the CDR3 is TGTGCCAGCAGCGCGTCCCCCGGGGCAGATACGCAGTATTTT.

Written as DNA, the CDR3 is TGTGCCAGCAGCTCGGACAGGGGCCCCTACGAGCAGTACTTC. It translates to CASSSDRGPYEQYF. The chain carries TRBV7-2 and TRBJ2-7, with 9 nucleotides matching TRBD1. CDR3 size: 14 residues. The junction had 3 bases not matched to a gene; V was cut back by 4 bases and J by 2 bases. CDR1 SGHTA and CDR2 FQGNSA come from the germline V gene.

The CDR3 here is CAISEYAGRTLSSGNTIYF. In DNA form, the CDR3 reads TGTGCCATCAGTGAGTATGCAGGGAGGACCCTGAGCTCTGGAAACACCATATATTTT. This rearrangement joins TRBV10-3 to TRBJ1-3, with D possibly TRBD1 on 5 matching bases. The germline V gene encodes CDR1 ENHRY and CDR2 SYGVKD. The CDR3 spans 19 residues. With 1 base removed from V and 0 bases from J, the gap between germline ends came to 19 bases.

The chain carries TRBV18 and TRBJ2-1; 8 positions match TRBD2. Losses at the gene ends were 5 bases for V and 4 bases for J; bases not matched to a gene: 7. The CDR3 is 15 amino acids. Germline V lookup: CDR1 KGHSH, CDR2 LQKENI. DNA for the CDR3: TGTGCCAGCTCAGCTTCGGCTAGCGGGTACAATGAGCAGTTCTTC. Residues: CASSASASGYNEQFF.

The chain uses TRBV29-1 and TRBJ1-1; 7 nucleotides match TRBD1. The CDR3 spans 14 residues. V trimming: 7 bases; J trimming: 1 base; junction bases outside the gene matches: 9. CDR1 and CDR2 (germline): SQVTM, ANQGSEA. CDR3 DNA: TGCAGCGCAGCCCTGACAGGGAAGAACACTGAAGCTTTCTTT. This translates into CSAALTGKNTEAFF.

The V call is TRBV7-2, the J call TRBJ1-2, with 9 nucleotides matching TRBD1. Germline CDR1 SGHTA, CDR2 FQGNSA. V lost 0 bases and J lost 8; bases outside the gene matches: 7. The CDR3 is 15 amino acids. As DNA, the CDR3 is TGTGCCAGCAGCTTAGCCGGGACAGGGTATGAAGGCTACACCTTC. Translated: CASSLAGTGYEGYTF.

The CDR3 reads CASSRSTSGGFRNEQFF. CDR3 DNA sequence: TGTGCCAGCAGCCGAAGTACTAGCGGGGGTTTCCGGAATGAGCAGTTCTTC. V and J are TRBV7-6 and TRBJ2-1; 11 bases align to TRBD2. Looked up from germline, CDR1 is SGHVS and CDR2 is FNYEAQ. This CDR3 contains 17 residues. V dropped 5 bases and J dropped 7; count of bases not matched to a gene: 13. Supplemented by reference TRBV7-6 and TRBJ2-1, the full variable domain reads GAGVSQSPRYKVTKRGQDVALRCDPISGHVSLYWYRQALGQGPEFLTYFNYEAQQDKSGLPNDRFSAERPEGSISTLTIQRTEQRDSAMYRCASSRSTSGGFRNEQFFGPGTRLTVL.

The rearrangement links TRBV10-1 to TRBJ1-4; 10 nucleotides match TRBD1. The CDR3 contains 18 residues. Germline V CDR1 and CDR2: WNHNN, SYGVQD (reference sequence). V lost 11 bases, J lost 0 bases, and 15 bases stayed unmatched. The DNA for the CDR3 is TGCGCCCTTATCGAGTGGGACAGGGGCTTTGCAACTAATGAAAAACTGTTTTTT. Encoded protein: CALIEWDRGFATNEKLFF.

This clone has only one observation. The CDR3 DNA sequence: TGTGCCAGCAGCGCCCAGGACAGGGGGTTATCCTACAATGAGCAGTTCTTC. Translating it yields CASSAQDRGLSYNEQFF. The V call is TRBV9, the J call TRBJ2-1; 10 bases fit TRBD1. Per germline, CDR1 SGDLS and CDR2 YYNGEE. This CDR3 has 17 amino acids. With 3 bases clipped from V and 1 base from J, the junction kept 7 bases outside the gene matches.

The CDR3 here is CASSLVGSQAFF. The DNA for the CDR3 is TGTGCCAGCAGCTTGGTGGGCTCACAAGCTTTCTTT. The genes are TRBV5-5 and TRBJ1-1, with D hard to call. Germline lookup yields CDR1 SGHKS and CDR2 YYEKEE (reference sequence). The CDR3 is 12 amino acids. V was shortened by 0 bases and J by 9 bases, with 9 bases between the two germline ends.

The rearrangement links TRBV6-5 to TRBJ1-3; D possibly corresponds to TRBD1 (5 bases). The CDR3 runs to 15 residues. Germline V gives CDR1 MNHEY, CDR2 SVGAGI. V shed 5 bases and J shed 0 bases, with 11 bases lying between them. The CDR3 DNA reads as TGTGCCAGCAGTAAGGACACGTTCTCTGGAAACACCATATATTTT. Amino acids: CASSKDTFSGNTIYF.

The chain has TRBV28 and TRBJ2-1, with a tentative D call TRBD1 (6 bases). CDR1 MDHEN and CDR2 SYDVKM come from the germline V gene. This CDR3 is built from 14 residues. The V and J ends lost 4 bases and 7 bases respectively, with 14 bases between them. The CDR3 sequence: CASSYWTAKNEQFF. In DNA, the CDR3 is TGTGCCAGCAGTTATTGGACAGCCAAAAATGAGCAGTTCTTC.

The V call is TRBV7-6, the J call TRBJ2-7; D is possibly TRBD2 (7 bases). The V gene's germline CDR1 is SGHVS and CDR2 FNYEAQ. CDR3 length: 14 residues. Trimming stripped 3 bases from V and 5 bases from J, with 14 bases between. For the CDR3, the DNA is TGTGCCAGCAGCTTTAAGGGGGGGGTCGACGAGCAGTACTTC. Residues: CASSFKGGVDEQYF. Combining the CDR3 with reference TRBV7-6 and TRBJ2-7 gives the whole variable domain GAGVSQSPRYKVTKRGQDVALRCDPISGHVSLYWYRQALGQGPEFLTYFNYEAQQDKSGLPNDRFSAERPEGSISTLTIQRTEQRDSAMYRCASSFKGGVDEQYFGPGTRLTVT.

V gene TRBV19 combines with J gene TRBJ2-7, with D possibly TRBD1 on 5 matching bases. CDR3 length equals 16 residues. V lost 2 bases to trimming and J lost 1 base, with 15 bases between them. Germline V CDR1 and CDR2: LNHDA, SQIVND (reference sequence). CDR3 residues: CASSIRAGLFSYEQYF. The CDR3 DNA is TGTGCCAGTAGTATAAGGGCAGGGTTGTTTTCCTACGAGCAGTACTTC.